The 16 T cell receptor beta chains presented below share a single source sample, sequenced in a study of control samples from healthy donors and cancer patients. Sequenced by immunoSEQ multiplex PCR; TCRdb stores in-frame clones only, minus some. The sample shows about 83,000 clones, 75% to 95% of them seen only once. The specimen sequenced was blood. Every receptor here comes from a man in his thirties or forties in good health.

The V call is TRBV5-1, the J call TRBJ1-1; TRBD1 matches 11 bases. This CDR3 spans 15 amino acids. Trimming removed 2 bases from V and 1 base from J; junction bases left unmatched: 1. Germline V lookup: CDR1 SGHRS, CDR2 YFSETQ. CDR3 loop: CASSFGQGANTEAFF. The CDR3, as DNA: TGCGCCAGCAGCTTCGGACAGGGGGCGAACACTGAAGCTTTCTTT.

The CDR3 DNA follows: TGCAGCGGAGTAGGAGATACGCAGTATTTT. Translating gives CSGVGDTQYF. V usage is TRBV29-1 and J usage is TRBJ2-3; D is unclear. CDR3 size: 10 residues. Trimming stripped 7 bases from V and 5 bases from J, with 7 bases between. Germline V gene data show CDR1 as SQVTM and CDR2 as ANQGSEA.

V usage is TRBV2 and J usage is TRBJ2-7, with D possibly matching TRBD1 (5 bases). Germline CDR1 reads SNHLY; CDR2 reads FYNNEI. V was trimmed by 8 bases and J by 0 bases, leaving 8 bases between them. This CDR3 is built from 12 residues. CDR3 loop: CASQGNSYEQYF. The DNA for the CDR3 is TGTGCCAGCCAGGGCAACTCCTACGAGCAGTACTTC.

V is TRBV29-1 and J is TRBJ1-2, with a tentative D call TRBD1 (6 bases). This CDR3 is built from 13 residues. Germline V gene data show CDR1 as SQVTM and CDR2 as ANQGSEA. Trimming left V 5 bases short and J 4 bases short, with 14 bases between. In DNA form, the CDR3 reads TGCAGCGTTACCACAGGGCTGCGCTATGGCTACACCTTC. Its translation is CSVTTGLRYGYTF.

The gene calls are TRBV7-3 and TRBJ1-6; possibly TRBD1 for D (6 bases). Trimming took off 0 bases at V and 6 bases at J, with 9 bases between the two ends. In germline, CDR1 is SGHTA, CDR2 FQGTGA. The CDR3 covers 15 residues. CDR3 amino acids: CASSLTGGLNSPLHF. CDR3 DNA sequence: TGTGCCAGCAGCTTAACAGGGGGGCTTAATTCACCCCTCCACTTT.

This clone was found once. J is TRBJ1-5 and V is TRBV28; D possibly corresponds to TRBD1 (5 bases). V was pared by 4 bases and J by 4 bases, with 8 bases between. CDR3 size: 13 residues. Per the germline V gene, CDR1 is MDHEN and CDR2 is SYDVKM. The CDR3 region has the DNA TGTGCCAGCAGTTGGGGGGTAAATCAGCCCCAGCATTTT. Amino acid sequence: CASSWGVNQPQHF.

The chain recombines TRBV4-1 with TRBJ2-5; no clear D gene. The CDR3 sequence is 14 residues long. CDR1 MGHRA and CDR2 YSYEKL come from the germline V gene. V was pared by 5 bases and J by 0 bases, with 10 bases between. The CDR3 nucleotides are TGCGCCAGCAGCGCCCGAGAGTACCAAGAGACCCAGTACTTC. Its protein is CASSAREYQETQYF.

The V gene is TRBV19, the J gene TRBJ2-3, with 12 bases matching TRBD2. V trimming: 5 bases; J trimming: 2 bases; junction bases outside the gene matches: 5. The CDR3 sequence is 16 residues long. Germline values: CDR1 LNHDA, CDR2 SQIVND (reference sequence). The CDR3 sequence: CASSPGTSGSTDTQYF. CDR3 DNA: TGTGCCAGTAGTCCTGGGACTAGCGGGTCCACAGATACGCAGTATTTT.

The chain is built from TRBV19 and TRBJ1-4; TRBD1 agrees at 10 bases. V shed 6 bases and J 7 bases; nucleotides not matched to a gene: 5. Per germline, CDR1 LNHDA and CDR2 SQIVND (reference sequence). The CDR3 contains 14 residues. CDR3 protein: CASSKGQGREKLFF. The DNA for the CDR3 is TGTGCCAGTAGCAAGGGACAGGGGCGTGAAAAACTGTTTTTT.

The chain joins TRBV6-4 to TRBJ2-3; 9 bases align to TRBD1. This CDR3 is 15 amino acids long. J was trimmed by 3 bases and V by 5 bases; bases with no gene match: 6. Germline CDR1 is MRHNA and CDR2 is SNTAGT. The CDR3 loop reads CASSPGTGRTDTQYF. The CDR3 coding sequence is TGTGCCAGCAGTCCCGGGACAGGGAGGACAGATACGCAGTATTTT.

The genes are TRBV7-3 and TRBJ2-7; 8 bases map to TRBD2. V shed 3 bases and J 0 bases; nucleotides not matched to a gene: 1. This CDR3 contains 14 residues. The germline V gene has CDR1 SGHTA and CDR2 FQGTGA. The CDR3 DNA reads TGTGCCAGCAGCTTGACTAGCGACTCCTACGAGCAGTACTTC. Translation: CASSLTSDSYEQYF.

The chain recombines TRBV6-2 or TRBV6-3 with TRBJ1-2; TRBD1 matches 9 bases. CDR3 size: 18 residues. Germline-derived CDR1 and CDR2 are MNHEY and SVGEGT. The trim removed 3 bases at V and 1 base at J, leaving 12 bases unmatched. CDR3 loop: CASSYDPDRGPVNYGYTF. The CDR3 DNA is TGTGCCAGCAGTTATGATCCGGACAGGGGCCCAGTTAACTATGGCTACACCTTC.

The J gene is TRBJ1-1, the V gene TRBV18; 11 bases line up with TRBD1. CDR3 length: 15 amino acids. Germline V gene lookup returns CDR1 KGHSH and CDR2 LQKENI. With 5 bases clipped from V and 1 base from J, the junction kept 3 bases outside the gene matches. CDR3 protein: CASSSGTGGNTEAFF. Here the CDR3 DNA reads TGTGCCAGCTCAAGCGGGACAGGGGGGAACACTGAAGCTTTCTTT. Full variable domain (missing parts from reference TRBV18 and TRBJ1-1): NAGVMQNPRHLVRRRGQEARLRCSPMKGHSHVYWYRQLPEEGLKFMVYLQKENIIDESGMPKERFSAEFPKEGPSILRIQQVVRGDSAAYFCASSSGTGGNTEAFFGQGTRLTVV.

The chain has TRBV6-5 and TRBJ1-4, with TRBD1 matching 8 bases. Germline-derived CDR1 and CDR2 are MNHEY and SVGAGI. V gave up 8 bases and J gave up 5 bases; unmatched junction bases: 7. The CDR3 runs to 14 residues. CDR3 loop: CASGPTGVNEKLFF. CDR3 in DNA: TGTGCCAGCGGACCGACAGGGGTAAATGAAAAACTGTTTTTT.

The rearrangement links TRBV7-3 to TRBJ2-5, with TRBD1 identical over 7 bases. The CDR3 contains 16 residues. Germline V gene lookup returns CDR1 SGHTA and CDR2 FQGTGA. V trimming: 5 bases; J trimming: 7 bases; junction bases outside the gene matches: 16. CDR3 bases: TGTGCCAGCAGCCCCGGGGAGAGGGGGCTTGGGGGGACCCAGTACTTC. It encodes CASSPGERGLGGTQYF.

The rearrangement links TRBV9 to TRBJ2-1; a weak D match, TRBD2 (5 bases). V shed 2 bases and J shed 2 bases, with 5 bases lying between them. Germline V gives CDR1 SGDLS, CDR2 YYNGEE. This CDR3 is built from 13 residues. The CDR3 sequence is CASSVGTYNEQFF. In DNA form, the CDR3 reads TGTGCCAGCAGCGTCGGGACCTACAATGAGCAGTTCTTC.